This TCR beta chain was retrieved from a study of identical twins (dated by TCRdb to about 2016). In terms of the full investigation: To test whether fetal clonotypes persist, the study used deep sequencing on TCR alpha and beta repertoires from monozygotic twins, unrelated adults of various ages, and cord blood. To rule out contamination, replicate twin experiments were performed at different times with different library preparation protocols.

Every donor in the study was a healthy Caucasian. The twin cohort comprised three pairs of female monozygotic twins, all aged roughly 18 to 30 years. Peripheral blood mononuclear cells were the source from which RNA for the TCR libraries was isolated. The CDR3 runs 12 residues from the cysteine to the phenylalanine. The retained sequence is limited to the CDR3, 36 bases, with the frame set at the first base. Relative to germline, V is missing 7 bases and J is missing 7 bases, with 4 bases of the junction outside any gene match. The library was made by 5' RACE. Sequencing took place on an Illumina HiSeq 2000. A universal primer binding site was added through template switching, and the final cDNA carried a unique molecular identifier so that TCR cDNA molecules could be counted accurately. First-strand cDNA for TCR alpha and beta chains was synthesized from specific primers in the conserved constant-segment region. To control for contamination, every cDNA library was double barcoded, receiving both a SMART-Mk sample barcode and Illumina barcodes. TruSeq adapter sequences and Illumina sample barcodes were added in two successive PCR steps. The TCR alpha and beta cDNA libraries were sequenced on the Illumina HiSeq platform using custom primers. The authors' pipeline ran thus. Raw reads were processed with MiGEC to extract unique molecular identifiers, and MiXCR was used to determine CDR3 positions. Recombination models were inferred per individual with the repgenHMM and IGoR tools using an EM algorithm. Shared clonotype analysis was performed with the tcR package in R, normalizing sharing by the product of cloneset sizes. To study raw recombination without the effects of thymic and clonal selection, out-of-frame nonproductive sequences were analyzed. TCRdb reran the public reads through fastp at Q25 and MiXCR, keeping productive beta chains. Each CDR3 protein gets just one entry, which takes the most common genes and DNA from the rows behind it. The V and J calls and clone size come from TCRdb's table, not from the authors' own analysis. The sample data list about 900,000 distinct CDR3 sequences, and about 12% of these were observed just once. The ten largest clones add up to around 1.5% of the sample.

What the study reported, not specific to this receptor: Compared with coincidental sharing between unrelated individuals, an excess of low generation-probability sequences was observed among out-of-frame TCR alpha sequences shared between twins. Abundant cord blood beta clonotypes had fewer insertions, young adult naive repertoires showed a similar but weaker trend, and memory repertoires showed no such trend. Invariant T cells such as MAIT and iNKT could partly confound zero-insertion analyses, though diverse VJ usage argued against this for most clonotypes. Excess twin sharing in beta out-of-frame sequences was weaker because fewer shared sequences lowered the signal-to-noise ratio. In monozygotic twins, out-of-frame TCR alpha sharing was systematically underestimated by recombination models, although the models agreed with sharing between unrelated individuals. Conclusions relied on cross-sectional statistical analysis, since the same donors could not be followed over many years.

Concerning this clonotype: There is no known antigen for this receptor. No much larger clonotype is one base removed from it; base qualities were not supplied.

These data also formed part of another study, on yellow fever vaccine responses in identical twins. As the second study states: According to the authors, the vaccine-induced T cell response in identical twins seemed to be partly convergent and partly specific to each individual. In the study, vaccine-responding T cell clones were precisely tracked in identical twins.

The source of this sequence is a young woman in good health. In this chain, TRBV12-3 or TRBV12-4 is recombined with TRBJ2-7; the central 10 bases match TRBD1. Sequencing input: PBMCs. The sequenced DNA is TGTGCCAGCACCAGGACAGGGGGTGAGCAGTACTTC. This sequence encodes CASTRTGGEQYF.